This TCR beta chain was profiled in a study of shared clonotypes between healthy human individuals. General study findings and limits: Non-shared clonotypes were found to have lower generation probabilities than the clonotypes that were shared by all four of the sorted-subset donors.

Negatively enriched CD4+ T cells were divided by CD45RA into naive and memory. The assay was run at deep level. Profiling relied on immunoSEQ multiplex PCR, and the TCRdb table lists in-frame clones only, not all of them. The sample has millions of clones; more than 80% are singletons. Looked up from germline, CDR1 is MDHEN and CDR2 is SYDVKM. This CDR3 has 15 residues. Trimming cost V 6 bases and J 0 bases, with 13 bases left between them. This clone was recorded only once. Its antigen is unknown. Source material: naive CD4+ T cells sorted from blood. Regarding subset: CD45RA+ positively selected. The clonotype originates from a man younger than 30 in good health. The chain links TRBV28 to TRBJ2-3; TRBD2 is a possible D gene (5 bases). The CDR3 coding sequence is TGTGCCAGCAGCTTAGATAGCGCCAGCACAGATACGCAGTATTTT. Amino acids: CASSLDSASTDTQYF.